This T cell receptor beta chain was documented in a study of T cell responses to AZD1222 COVID-19 vaccine. Study conclusions and caveats: Spike-specific TCR breadth and depth both grew after two AZD1222 doses. Distributed over spike, vaccine-associated CD4 TCRs predominated at 160-218 and 743-854. Unmutated variant regions reportedly attract nearly half of all spike-specific TCRs.

On this clone: The antigen remains undetermined.

The CDR3 length is 11 residues. Trimming removed 9 bases at V and 6 bases at J, with 11 bases between. Germline CDR1 is MNHEY and CDR2 is SVGAGI. Second doses were pooled across both intervals (about 4 or about 12 weeks). Produced via immunoSEQ multiplex PCR; TCRdb's table is partial and in-frame only. The table has some 150,000 clones, 70% to 90% seen once. The specimen was peripheral blood, collected 28 days after the second AZD1222 dose. The chain couples TRBV6-5 to TRBJ2-5; maybe TRBD2 (6 bases). The clonotype was recovered from an adult who received the AZD1222 COVID-19 vaccine. The CDR3 sequence is CASGGAQTQYF. CDR3 nucleotide sequence: TGTGCCAGTGGAGGGGCCCAGACCCAGTACTTC.